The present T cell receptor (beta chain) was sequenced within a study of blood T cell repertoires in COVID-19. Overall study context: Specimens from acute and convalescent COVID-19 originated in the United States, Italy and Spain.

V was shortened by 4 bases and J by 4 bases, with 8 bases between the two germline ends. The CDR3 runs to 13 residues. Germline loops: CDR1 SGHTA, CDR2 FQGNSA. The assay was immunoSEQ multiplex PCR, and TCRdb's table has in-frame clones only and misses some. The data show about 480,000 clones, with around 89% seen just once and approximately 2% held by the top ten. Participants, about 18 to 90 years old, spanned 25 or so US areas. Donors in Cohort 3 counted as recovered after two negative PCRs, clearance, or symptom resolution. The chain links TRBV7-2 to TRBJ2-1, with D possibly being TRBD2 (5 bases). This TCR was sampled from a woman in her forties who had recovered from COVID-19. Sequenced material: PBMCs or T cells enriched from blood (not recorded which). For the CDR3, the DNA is TGTGCCAGCAGCTCCGGACTTTACAATGAGCAGTTCTTC. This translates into CASSSGLYNEQFF.